Shown below are 12 T cell receptor beta chains from a single sample sequenced in a study of blood T cell repertoires in COVID-19. Assay: immunoSEQ multiplex PCR; the TCRdb copy retains only in-frame clones and omits some. The sample has under 350,000 clones; approximately 83% are singletons. The sample comprised peripheral blood. These receptors came from a woman aged 65 to 85 with acute or convalescent COVID-19.

V is TRBV5-1 and J is TRBJ1-4; D ambiguous. V was shortened by 2 bases and J by 6 bases, with 14 bases between the two germline ends. Germline CDR1 and CDR2: SGHRS and YFSETQ. This CDR3 comprises 15 residues. CDR3 in amino acids: CASSFKGGVDEKLFF. DNA of the CDR3: TGCGCCAGCAGCTTCAAAGGTGGAGTGGATGAAAAACTGTTTTTT.

CDR3 protein: CASSQRSTGGNYGYTF. For the CDR3, the DNA is TGTGCCAGCAGCCAACGATCGACAGGGGGGAACTATGGCTACACCTTC. The chain employs TRBV14 and TRBJ1-2; 9 nucleotides align to TRBD1. The CDR3 is made up of 16 amino acids. The ends lost 2 bases at V and 2 bases at J; junction bases unmatched: 6. Germline V gives CDR1 SGHDN, CDR2 FVKESK.

The chain combines TRBV18 with TRBJ1-3; D unresolved. This CDR3 has 11 amino acids. CDR1 and CDR2 from the germline V gene are KGHSH and LQKENI. V shed 10 bases and J shed 4 bases, with 8 bases lying between them. The chain's CDR3 is CATTGGNTIYF. CDR3 DNA: TGTGCCACCACGGGAGGAAACACCATATATTTT.

The rearrangement joins TRBV27 to TRBJ1-6, with D unresolved. V gave up 7 bases and J gave up 8 bases, with 9 bases separating them. Germline V gene sequence: CDR1 MNHEY, CDR2 SMNVEV (reference sequence). CDR3 size: 12 residues. In nucleotides, the CDR3 is TGTGCCAGCAAGCGGGCAGATTCACCCCTCCACTTT. Protein product: CASKRADSPLHF.

The rearrangement links TRBV7-9 to TRBJ2-5; possible D gene TRBD2, 6 bases. V dropped 4 bases and J dropped 5 bases, with 17 bases sitting between them. The germline gives CDR1 SEHNR, CDR2 FQNEAQ (reference sequence). This CDR3 region has 15 residues. CDR3 nucleotide sequence: TGTGCCAGCAGCTGGGGGGTGGGACGAGCGGAGACCCAGTACTTC. It is translated as CASSWGVGRAETQYF.

In its sample, this clone was seen once. V and J are TRBV6-2 or TRBV6-3 and TRBJ1-5, with 8 positions matching TRBD1. Germline loops: CDR1 MNHEY, CDR2 SVGEGT. V lost 4 bases and J lost 1; bases outside the gene matches: 12. The CDR3 is 18 residues long. CDR3: CASSSKLFDRGSNQPQHF. CDR3 bases: TGTGCCAGCAGTTCTAAGTTGTTCGACAGGGGCAGCAATCAGCCCCAGCATTTT.

The chain joins TRBV5-1 to TRBJ1-1; 8 bases are a match to TRBD1. The CDR3 is 14 amino acids. J gave up 1 base and V 2 bases, and 1 base lay outside the gene matches. CDR1 and CDR2 (germline): SGHRS, YFSETQ. Written as DNA, the CDR3 is TGCGCCAGCAGCTTCAGGGGGCAGAACACTGAAGCTTTCTTT. As protein: CASSFRGQNTEAFF. The full variable domain, rest sourced from reference TRBV5-1 and TRBJ1-1, is KAGVTQTPRYLIKTRGQQVTLSCSPISGHRSVSWYQQTPGQGLQFLFEYFSETQRNKGNFPGRFSGRQFSNSRSEMNVSTLELGDSALYLCASSFRGQNTEAFFGQGTRLTVV.

The chain couples TRBV3-1 (or the pseudogene TRBV3-2) to TRBJ1-5; 12 bases are shared with TRBD1. The CDR3 has 16 amino acids. Germline CDR1 reads LGHDT; CDR2 reads YNNKEL (reference sequence). Trimming took 3 bases from V and 6 from J; bases not matched to a gene: 6. The CDR3 reads CASSHSGTGGRQPQHF. Written as DNA, the CDR3 is TGTGCCAGCAGCCACTCCGGGACAGGGGGCCGTCAGCCCCAGCATTTT.

The rearrangement uses TRBV3-1 (or the pseudogene TRBV3-2) and TRBJ2-7; D might be TRBD2 (5 bases). V lost 1 base and J lost 8, with 12 bases in between. The V gene's germline CDR1 is LGHDT and CDR2 YNNKEL (reference sequence). The CDR3 is made up of 13 amino acids. The CDR3 nucleotides read TGTGCCAGCAGCCAAGGGCCCCGGGAAAAGCAGTACTTC. It encodes CASSQGPREKQYF.

This chain connects TRBV20-1 to TRBJ1-1; a possible D gene is TRBD1 (5 bases). Germline V gene data show CDR1 as DFQATT and CDR2 as SNEGSKA (reference sequence). V shed 4 bases and J shed 4 bases, with 7 bases lying between them. CDR3 size: 11 residues. CDR3 coding DNA: TGCAGTGCTACGGGGGGCACTGAAGCTTTCTTT. Protein sequence: CSATGGTEAFF.

The chain has TRBV5-1 and TRBJ1-6; D unresolved. Germline loops: CDR1 SGHRS, CDR2 YFSETQ. Trimming cost V 0 bases and J 8 bases, with 9 bases left between them. This CDR3 has 14 residues. DNA for the CDR3: TGCGCCAGCAGCTTGGATGTAGCGTATTCACCCCTCCACTTT. The encoded protein is CASSLDVAYSPLHF.

The DNA for the CDR3 is TGTGCCAGCAGCCTCCACGGACGAGGGACTGAAGCTTTCTTT. It encodes CASSLHGRGTEAFF. J is TRBJ1-1 and V is TRBV3-1 (or the pseudogene TRBV3-2); D unclear. The CDR3 has 14 residues. Germline CDR1 reads LGHDT; CDR2 reads YNNKEL (reference sequence). V was shortened by 4 bases and J by 5 bases, with 14 bases between the two germline ends.